This is a list of T cell receptor beta chains from one sample in a study of PD-L1 blockade in urothelial cancer. Libraries were prepared by immunoSEQ multiplex PCR; TCRdb keeps only in-frame clonotypes and omits some of them. The data hold some 76,000 clones, with 85% to 90% observed a single time. This specimen consisted of PBMCs, obtained around atezolizumab (anti-PD-L1) treatment. The origin of the receptors is a man between 60 and 75 years old with urothelial cancer. CDR3s leave out the opening cysteine and the closing phenylalanine or tryptophan. D genes are given only for firm matches.

d_call,j_call,v_call,cdr3_length,cdr3_aa
TRBD2,TRBJ2-7,TRBV6-1,13,ASSERTSGQYEQY
NA,TRBJ2-5,TRBV21-1,14,ASSTSRNRGQETQY
NA,TRBJ1-1,TRBV5-1,13,ASSLVVAGGTEAF
TRBD1,TRBJ1-4,TRBV7-8,15,ASSPQGATDVGEKLF
TRBD2,TRBJ2-3,TRBV7-8,15,ASSSIGLAGGRDTQY
TRBD1,TRBJ1-2,TRBV10-3,11,ATVDRAFYGYT
NA,TRBJ2-3,TRBV5-1,13,ASSWGGTGGERSI
NA,TRBJ1-5,TRBV11-2,13,ASSLDLSGNQPQH
TRBD2,TRBJ2-5,TRBV2,16,ASSNLKGGLAGQETQY
TRBD1,TRBJ2-1,TRBV4-2,15,ASSQASGQGVYREQF
TRBD1,TRBJ2-7,TRBV28,13,ASRENRGEVYEQY
NA,TRBJ1-3,TRBV11-2,13,ASSLEGAYGNTIY
NA,TRBJ2-3,TRBV19,13,ASSRRASGTDTQY
NA,TRBJ1-2,TRBV19,11,ASSIREGSGYT
TRBD2,TRBJ2-2,TRBV28,13,ASRGTSGNTGELF
NA,TRBJ1-3,TRBV4-3,15,ASSQDRPGGGSNTIY
TRBD2,TRBJ2-2,TRBV28,14,ASSSGTSGKVGELF
TRBD1,TRBJ2-2,TRBV27,14,ASSLRQGARTGELF
NA,TRBJ1-4,TRBV6-6,13,ASSYGGTTNEKLF
NA,TRBJ2-3,TRBV11-2,14,ASSLGLGQGLDTQY
NA,TRBJ1-1,TRBV2,13,ASSATPIWGPEAF
NA,TRBJ2-5,TRBV10-2,13,ASTIRGGHGETQY
TRBD1,TRBJ2-1,TRBV20-1,9,SVGRGNEQF
NA,TRBJ2-1,TRBV5-1,12,ASSFQDSYNEQF
NA,TRBJ1-2,TRBV6-5,11,ASSYDIGYGYT
TRBD1,TRBJ2-7,TRBV5-1,13,ASSNGTGGLYEQY
TRBD1,TRBJ1-3,TRBV5-6,15,ASSLTGTRLSGNTIY
NA,TRBJ2-7,TRBV7-2,13,ASSLVRGLGYEQY
TRBD1,TRBJ2-5,TRBV5-5,16,ASSLVWGTGDHEETQY
NA,TRBJ2-7,TRBV27,10,ASSRGQYEQY
NA,TRBJ2-2,TRBV7-8,12,ASKDRSNTGELF
TRBD1,TRBJ2-2,TRBV10-3,13,AITTGGADTGELF
NA,TRBJ2-2,TRBV9,15,ASSVAGRGRNTGELF
TRBD2,TRBJ2-3,TRBV7-9,14,ASSPGTSGMTDTQY
NA,TRBJ2-7,TRBV30,10,AWDGRSNEQY